These 3 T cell receptor beta chains were sequenced from one sample in a study of OX40 agonist ivuxolimab in advanced cancers. Generated by immunoSEQ multiplex PCR, the TCRdb table keeps only in-frame clones and is missing some. The data show about 58,000 clones, 86% seen once. Sequenced here: CD4+ or CD8+ T cells sorted from blood, sampled in a trial of the OX40 agonist ivuxolimab. Every receptor here comes from an adult with an advanced solid tumor such as melanoma, head and neck, liver or kidney cancer.

The chain employs TRBV30 and TRBJ1-1, with D tentatively TRBD1 (5 bases). Trimming took 8 bases from V and 0 from J, leaving 16 bases between them. The CDR3 covers 14 residues. Germline CDR1 reads GTSNPN; CDR2 reads SVGIG (reference sequence). CDR3 residues: CAPPGGFMNTEAFF. Here the CDR3 DNA reads TGTGCCCCACCCGGGGGGTTCATGAACACTGAAGCTTTCTTT. The complete variable domain, with remaining parts taken from reference TRBV30 and TRBJ1-1, reads SQTIHQWPATLVQPVGSPLSLECTVEGTSNPNLYWYRQAAGRGLQLLFYSVGIGQISSEVPQNLSASRPQDRQFILSSKKLLLSDSGFYLCAPPGGFMNTEAFFGQGTRLTVV.

The V gene is TRBV9, the J gene TRBJ2-1; 8 bases agree with TRBD1. Trimming cost V 4 bases and J 3 bases; bases outside gene matches: 6. The CDR3 extends over 15 amino acids. In germline, CDR1 is SGDLS, CDR2 YYNGEE. This CDR3 is CASSFRDRSYNEQFF. The CDR3 DNA reads TGTGCCAGCAGCTTCCGGGACAGGAGCTACAATGAGCAGTTCTTC.

This chain connects TRBV2 to TRBJ2-1; TRBD2 matches at 9 bases. Germline CDR1 SNHLY, CDR2 FYNNEI. V lost 4 bases, J lost 4 bases, and 5 bases stayed unmatched. There are 15 residues in the CDR3. The CDR3 here is CASSALAGLYNEQFF. The CDR3 nucleotides are TGTGCCAGCAGTGCCCTAGCGGGGCTATACAATGAGCAGTTCTTC.